The 17 T cell receptor beta chains below all came from one sample that was sequenced in a study of beta chain features in type 1 diabetes. Notes on the study in general: Among all four CD4+ subsets, Type 1 diabetes patients had TCRB CDR3s that were moderately but significantly shorter.

Their antigen targets remain unknown. The isolated RNA, all of it, was reverse transcribed, so expressed TCRB transcripts were what got sequenced. Profiled with immunoSEQ multiplex PCR; TCRdb holds only in-frame clones, not every one. The sample lists 50,000 or so clones; approximately 45% were seen once. Sequencing was carried out using Tregs from blood. All receptors come from a young man with type 1 diabetes.

This sequence joins TRBV18 and TRBJ2-1; 7 positions agree with TRBD1. V lost 5 bases to trimming and J lost 7 bases; unmatched junction nucleotides: 11. CDR1 and CDR2 from the germline V gene are KGHSH and LQKENI. The CDR3 loop spans 15 amino acids. CDR3 DNA sequence: TGTGCCAGCTCATCACGACTGACAGGGCGGAATGAGCAGTTCTTC. It is translated as CASSSRLTGRNEQFF. The variable domain in full, with the rest retrieved from reference TRBV18 and TRBJ2-1, is NAGVMQNPRHLVRRRGQEARLRCSPMKGHSHVYWYRQLPEEGLKFMVYLQKENIIDESGMPKERFSAEFPKEGPSILRIQQVVRGDSAAYFCASSSRLTGRNEQFFGPGTRLTVL.

The chain joins TRBV2 to TRBJ2-2; 7 bases agree with TRBD1. The CDR3 contains 15 residues. CDR1 SNHLY and CDR2 FYNNEI come from the germline V gene. Losses at the gene ends were 8 bases for V and 3 bases for J; bases not matched to a gene: 9. CDR3 amino acids: CASQQWDSYTGELFF. The DNA of the CDR3 is TGTGCCAGCCAGCAATGGGACAGCTACACCGGGGAGCTGTTTTTT.

The V call is TRBV4-3, the J call TRBJ1-1; D unclear. Trimming took off 0 bases at V and 6 bases at J, with 11 bases between the two ends. Germline lookup yields CDR1 LGHNA and CDR2 YSLEER. The CDR3 sequence is 14 residues long. CDR3 loop: CASSQELVSAEAFF. The CDR3 DNA reads as TGCGCCAGCAGCCAAGAATTAGTTTCGGCTGAAGCTTTCTTT.

The chain combines TRBV6-4 with TRBJ2-2, with 10 bases matching TRBD1. This CDR3 is 14 amino acids long. The germline V gene has CDR1 MRHNA and CDR2 SNTAGT. J gave up 4 bases and V 8 bases, and 4 bases lay outside the gene matches. CDR3 residues: CASRGQGSTGELFF. DNA for the CDR3: TGTGCCAGCCGGGGACAGGGGAGCACCGGGGAGCTGTTTTTT.

In this sample, this clone turned up a few times. This chain uses TRBV11-2 with TRBJ1-6; D possibly corresponds to TRBD1 (6 bases). The V end lost 5 bases, the J end lost 7 bases, and 12 bases lay between the germline ends. This CDR3 comprises 14 residues. Germline CDR1 and CDR2: SGHAT and FQNNGV. The CDR3 DNA follows: TGTGCCAGCAGCCGACAGGTCGGCAATTCACCCCTCCACTTT. It encodes CASSRQVGNSPLHF.

This clone showed up just a few times. This rearrangement joins TRBV7-3 to TRBJ2-1; 9 bases match TRBD2. V lost 5 bases to trimming and J lost 4 bases; unmatched junction nucleotides: 9. Germline CDR1 and CDR2: SGHTA and FQGTGA. The CDR3 is 16 residues long. The DNA of the CDR3 is TGTGCCAGCAGCCAACTTAGCGGGAGTGGATACAATGAGCAGTTCTTC. This encodes CASSQLSGSGYNEQFF.

V usage is TRBV4-2 and J usage is TRBJ1-4; D remains unclear. The germline gives CDR1 LGHNA, CDR2 YNFKEQ. Deletions cut 0 bases from V and 4 bases from J, with 9 bases between. The CDR3 consists of 15 residues. CDR3 in amino acids: CASSQDRQVNEKLFF. DNA for the CDR3: TGTGCCAGCAGCCAAGACCGTCAGGTTAATGAAAAACTGTTTTTT.

This chain connects TRBV7-2 to TRBJ2-1; 11 nucleotides agree with TRBD2. CDR3 length: 14 residues. V shed 5 bases and J 7 bases; nucleotides not matched to a gene: 4. CDR1 and CDR2 from the germline V gene are SGHTA and FQGNSA. CDR3 protein: CASSRRTSGNEQFF. CDR3 coding DNA: TGTGCCAGCAGCCGCCGGACTAGCGGGAATGAGCAGTTCTTC.

The chain uses TRBV6-6 and TRBJ2-7; 7 nucleotides match TRBD1. The CDR3 loop spans 12 amino acids. CDR1 is MNHNY, CDR2 SVGAGI, per germline (reference sequence). J gave up 10 bases and V 5 bases, and 8 bases lay outside the gene matches. The CDR3 protein is CASSTTEGAQYF. CDR3 coding DNA: TGTGCCAGCAGTACAACTGAGGGGGCACAGTACTTC.

V usage is TRBV15 and J usage is TRBJ2-7, with 11 bases matching TRBD2. Germline loops: CDR1 LNHNV, CDR2 YYDKDF (reference sequence). V was clipped by 6 bases and J by 5 bases; unmatched bases: 3. This CDR3 contains 13 residues. CDR3 sequence reads: CATRLAGAHEQYF. Here the CDR3 DNA reads TGTGCCACCAGACTAGCGGGAGCCCACGAGCAGTACTTC.

This clone showed up just a few times. This chain uses TRBV4-1 with TRBJ1-1; D remains unclear. V lost 4 bases and J lost 4, with 13 bases in between. This CDR3 has 14 residues. Germline values: CDR1 MGHRA, CDR2 YSYEKL. CDR3 region: CASSLSGSVTEAFF. Here the CDR3 DNA reads TGCGCCAGCAGCCTAAGTGGTTCGGTCACTGAAGCTTTCTTT.

The chain carries TRBV6-1 and TRBJ1-2; D might be TRBD1 (5 bases). The germline V gene has CDR1 MNHNS and CDR2 SASEGT. The CDR3 has 16 residues. V gave up 0 bases and J gave up 5 bases, with 16 bases separating them. The CDR3 region has the DNA TGTGCCAGCAGTGAAGCGCTTCAAGGGGCTGGGTATGGCTACACCTTC. Translation: CASSEALQGAGYGYTF.

A few counts support this clone. The chain carries TRBV6-1 and TRBJ2-5; 12 bases match TRBD2. CDR1 and CDR2 from the germline V gene are MNHNS and SASEGT. The CDR3 has 15 residues. With V trimmed by 6 bases and J by 2 bases, 4 bases remained unmatched. The CDR3 loop reads CASSLGLAGQETQYF. The CDR3 DNA sequence: TGTGCCAGCAGCCTCGGACTAGCGGGGCAAGAGACCCAGTACTTC.

The chain joins TRBV6-5 to TRBJ2-7, with D uncertain. This CDR3 region has 13 residues. V was cut by 2 bases and J by 7 bases, with 12 bases left in between. Germline CDR1 is MNHEY and CDR2 is SVGAGI. In nucleotides, the CDR3 is TGTGCCAGCAGTTACCCTCCCGACTGGGAGCAGTACTTC. This codes for CASSYPPDWEQYF.

The chain couples TRBV7-8 to TRBJ2-7, with no clear D. The CDR3 is 13 amino acids. From germline, CDR1 is SGHVS and CDR2 FQNEAQ. The V and J ends lost 5 bases and 2 bases respectively, with 10 bases between them. The CDR3 bases are TGTGCCAGCAGCCTTCGACTCGCCTACGAGCAGTACTTC. Its translation is CASSLRLAYEQYF.

The chain has TRBV6-5 and TRBJ2-7; 10 bases are shared with TRBD1. Germline V gives CDR1 MNHEY, CDR2 SVGAGI. The length of the CDR3 is 15 residues. V shed 5 bases and J 2 bases; nucleotides not matched to a gene: 6. The CDR3 coding sequence is TGTGCCAGCAGTAATCGGGACAGGGGAACCTACGAGCAGTACTTC. Translation: CASSNRDRGTYEQYF.

The rearrangement links TRBV7-2 to TRBJ1-2, with TRBD1 matching 7 bases. V trimming: 5 bases; J trimming: 0 bases; junction bases outside the gene matches: 12. Germline V lookup: CDR1 SGHTA, CDR2 FQGNSA. CDR3 size: 17 residues. The CDR3 loop reads CASSPTGLRGTNYGYTF. CDR3 sequence (DNA): TGTGCCAGCAGCCCGACAGGGTTAAGGGGGACTAACTATGGCTACACCTTC.